This T cell receptor (beta chain) was recorded in a study of shared clonotypes between healthy human individuals. Across the whole study: Donor composition was a couple of women and three men, aged 18 to 49. Study-level points and caveats: Investigators expected sequencing depth to affect clonotype sharing among donors.

Original processing notes: With immunoSEQ giving junction-only sequences and no quality scores, filtering differed. The data were produced by immunoSEQ multiplex PCR, yet TCRdb's version contains in-frame clones alone and is incomplete. The V and J calls and clone size come from that table; D and trimming were worked out from the DNA. The repertoire holds hundreds of thousands of clones, with around 79% as singletons. Details on this clone: The antigen remains undetermined.

This CDR3 is built from 17 residues. Germline V CDR1 and CDR2: SGHRS, YFSETQ. The V and J ends lost 2 bases and 3 bases, in that order; junction bases with no gene match: 6. The chain uses TRBV5-1 and TRBJ2-3; 13 bases map to TRBD2. The receptor's source is a woman between 35 and 50 years old in good health. Some clones in this sample may be carry-over from other donors' samples. The sample was PBMCs. In DNA, the CDR3 is TGCGCCAGCAGCTTACTAGCGGGAGGGCCTGGTACAGATACGCAGTATTTT. Translation gives CASSLLAGGPGTDTQYF.